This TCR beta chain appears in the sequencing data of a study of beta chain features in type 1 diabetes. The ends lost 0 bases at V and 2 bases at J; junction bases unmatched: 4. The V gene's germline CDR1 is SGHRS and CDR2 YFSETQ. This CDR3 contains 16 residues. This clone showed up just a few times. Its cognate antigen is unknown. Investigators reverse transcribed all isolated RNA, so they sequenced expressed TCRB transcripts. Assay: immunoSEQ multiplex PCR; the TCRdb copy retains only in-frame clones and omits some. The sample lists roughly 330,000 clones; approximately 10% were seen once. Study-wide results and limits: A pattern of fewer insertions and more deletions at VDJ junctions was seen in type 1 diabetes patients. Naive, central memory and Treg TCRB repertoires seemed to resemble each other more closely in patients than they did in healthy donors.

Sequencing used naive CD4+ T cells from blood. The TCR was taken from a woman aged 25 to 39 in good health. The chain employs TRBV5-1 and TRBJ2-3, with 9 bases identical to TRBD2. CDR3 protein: CASSLEREVPTDTQYF. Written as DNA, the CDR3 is TGCGCCAGCAGCTTGGAGCGGGAGGTCCCCACAGATACGCAGTATTTT.